Below, 24 T cell receptor beta chains from the same sample are listed, as sequenced in a study of cytomegalovirus exposure and HLA in healthy donors. 13 Jbeta primers and 60 Vbeta primers were used for the PCR. TCRdb's table, derived via immunoSEQ multiplex PCR, lists solely in-frame clones and lacks some. Among 160,000 or so clones, roughly 73% were seen once, and the ten largest hold approximately 1.5%. Sequencing was done on a sample of PBMCs. These receptors all stem from a woman aged 30 to 39 in good health and CMV-seronegative.

The rearrangement joins TRBV18 to TRBJ2-7; 9 bases agree with TRBD2. With 4 bases clipped from V and 5 bases from J, the junction kept 9 bases outside the gene matches. The CDR3 extends over 15 amino acids. Germline values: CDR1 KGHSH, CDR2 LQKENI. CDR3 nucleotides: TGTGCCAGCTCACTTCAGCGGGGGGACATCAACGAGCAGTACTTC. It specifies CASSLQRGDINEQYF.

This clone was seen just once. The chain is built from TRBV5-1 and TRBJ2-3; 7 nucleotides line up with TRBD1. Germline CDR1 reads SGHRS; CDR2 reads YFSETQ. CDR3 length: 16 amino acids. V trimming: 4 bases; J trimming: 0 bases; junction bases outside the gene matches: 8. The CDR3 DNA follows: TGCGCCAGCAGCATTAGAGGGGGCTTGAGCACAGATACGCAGTATTTT. It is translated as CASSIRGGLSTDTQYF. The full variable domain, rest sourced from reference TRBV5-1 and TRBJ2-3, is KAGVTQTPRYLIKTRGQQVTLSCSPISGHRSVSWYQQTPGQGLQFLFEYFSETQRNKGNFPGRFSGRQFSNSRSEMNVSTLELGDSALYLCASSIRGGLSTDTQYFGPGTRLTVL.

This sequence joins TRBV28 and TRBJ1-2; D possibly corresponds to TRBD1 (6 bases). Germline V gene data show CDR1 as MDHEN and CDR2 as SYDVKM. There are 13 residues in the CDR3. V was shortened by 2 bases and J by 8 bases, with 12 bases between the two germline ends. The CDR3 loop reads CASSLPQGQGYTF. In nucleotides, the CDR3 is TGTGCCAGCAGTTTACCGCAGGGGCAGGGCTACACCTTC.

For this clone: One end of the junction varies from germline; a read error may be responsible. The genes are TRBV7-9 and TRBJ2-1; 7 nucleotides align to TRBD1. Germline V gene lookup returns CDR1 SEHNR and CDR2 FQNEAQ (reference sequence). The CDR3 is made up of 15 amino acids. Here the CDR3 reads CSSSPGTASYNEQFF. Written as DNA, the CDR3 is TGTTCCAGCAGCCCAGGGACAGCTTCCTACAATGAGCAGTTCTTC.

The table lists this clone with a few counts. The V gene is TRBV4-1, the J gene TRBJ1-3, with D uncertain. The germline V gene encodes CDR1 MGHRA and CDR2 YSYEKL. V lost 1 base, J lost 2 bases, and 9 bases lay in between. CDR3 length: 15 amino acids. CDR3 amino acids: CASSQVGVTGNTIYF. In DNA form, the CDR3 reads TGCGCCAGCAGCCAAGTGGGAGTCACTGGAAACACCATATATTTT.

The chain uses TRBV7-9 and TRBJ1-1; no firm D call. Germline lookup yields CDR1 SEHNR and CDR2 FQNEAQ (reference sequence). The CDR3 is 15 residues long. V lost 5 bases, J lost 4 bases, and 17 bases lay in between. In nucleotides, the CDR3 is TGTGCCAGCAGCAAATATCATGTGGCGGTCACTGAAGCTTTCTTT. As protein: CASSKYHVAVTEAFF.

The chain couples TRBV29-1 to TRBJ1-1, with 7 bases lining up with TRBD1. The J segment lost 1 base and the V segment lost 6 bases, leaving 8 bases of the junction unmatched. Germline-derived CDR1 and CDR2 are SQVTM and ANQGSEA. The length of the CDR3 is 14 residues. CDR3: CSVSAAGGNTEAFF. CDR3 DNA sequence: TGCAGCGTGTCCGCGGCAGGGGGGAACACTGAAGCTTTCTTT.

The chain has TRBV2 and TRBJ1-2; D may be TRBD1 (6 bases). CDR3 length: 13 amino acids. Trimming left V 10 bases short and J 5 bases short, with 17 bases between. CDR1 and CDR2 from the germline V gene are SNHLY and FYNNEI. Written as DNA, the CDR3 is TGTGCCACCGACCGTTCAGGGGATTATGGCTACACCTTC. As protein: CATDRSGDYGYTF. The entire variable domain, with the rest obtained from reference TRBV2 and TRBJ1-2, is as follows: EPEVTQTPSHQVTQMGQEVILRCVPISNHLYFYWYRQILGQKVEFLVSFYNNEISEKSEIFDDQFSVERPDGSNFTLKIRSTKLEDSAMYFCATDRSGDYGYTFGSGTRLTVV.

This clone was picked up a small number of times. The rearrangement uses TRBV28 and TRBJ1-6; D may be TRBD1 (6 bases). In germline, CDR1 is MDHEN, CDR2 SYDVKM. V was pared by 5 bases and J by 2 bases, with 19 bases between. The CDR3 loop spans 18 amino acids. This CDR3 is CASSPPRRQEPYNSPLHF. The CDR3 DNA reads as TGTGCCAGCAGTCCTCCACGTCGACAGGAACCCTATAATTCACCCCTCCACTTT.

A remark on this clone: A read error may produce the germline difference seen at one junction end. The same CDR3 arises from other DNA sequences in this sample as well. The CDR3 DNA sequence: TGCGCCAGCAGCGGAGCTCCGGGACAGGGTAAAGGGACCCAGTACTTC. Translation: CASSGAPGQGKGTQYF. The rearrangement links TRBV9 to TRBJ2-5; 9 bases are shared with TRBD1. This CDR3 has 16 residues. Germline V lookup: CDR1 SGDLS, CDR2 YYNGEE.

V is TRBV19 and J is TRBJ1-4; D ambiguous. Trimming pared 5 bases from V and 10 bases from J, leaving 14 bases between. The CDR3 covers 13 residues. Germline V gives CDR1 LNHDA, CDR2 SQIVND (reference sequence). The CDR3: CASSVVAEGKLFF. The CDR3 bases are TGTGCCAGTAGTGTAGTGGCCGAGGGAAAACTGTTTTTT. The full variable domain, with the rest looked up from reference TRBV19 and TRBJ1-4, is DGGITQSPKYLFRKEGQNVTLSCEQNLNHDAMYWYRQDPGQGLRLIYYSQIVNDFQKGDIAEGYSVSREKKESFPLTVTSAQKNPTAFYLCASSVVAEGKLFFGSGTQLSVL.

This clone was counted between two and nine times. The chain recombines TRBV7-2 with TRBJ2-1, with TRBD2 identical over 8 bases. The CDR3 totals 17 residues. CDR1 is SGHTA, CDR2 FQGNSA, per germline. The V and J ends lost 2 bases and 8 bases, in that order; junction bases with no gene match: 14. CDR3 DNA: TGTGCCAGCAGCTTATTTTCCGGGACTAGATTCGTCGATGAGCAGTTCTTC. Translated: CASSLFSGTRFVDEQFF.

This clone showed up just a few times. The chain uses TRBV4-1 and TRBJ2-5; 9 bases map to TRBD1. The CDR3 length is 16 residues. The germline V gene encodes CDR1 MGHRA and CDR2 YSYEKL. Losses at the gene ends were 1 base for V and 4 bases for J; bases not matched to a gene: 7. The CDR3 loop is CASSQGGTGSGETQYF. The DNA of the CDR3 is TGCGCCAGCAGCCAAGGTGGGACAGGGTCAGGAGAGACCCAGTACTTC.

V gene TRBV6-4 combines with J gene TRBJ2-2, with a possible D match to TRBD2 (7 bases). Trimming took 0 bases from V and 1 from J, leaving 15 bases between them. The CDR3 is 18 residues long. Germline V CDR1 and CDR2: MRHNA, SNTAGT. This CDR3 reads CASSDSSRGAENTGELFF. The DNA for the CDR3 is TGTGCCAGCAGTGACTCGTCCCGGGGGGCAGAGAACACCGGGGAGCTGTTTTTT.

This clone was detected a few times. The chain recombines TRBV6-6 with TRBJ1-1, with no clear D. Germline V lookup: CDR1 MNHNY, CDR2 SVGAGI (reference sequence). V lost 7 bases and J lost 1, with 13 bases in between. This CDR3 spans 14 amino acids. The CDR3 DNA sequence: TGTGCCAGCACCCCGGGGAACCGGAACACTGAAGCTTTCTTT. Its protein is CASTPGNRNTEAFF.

The V and J genes are TRBV30 and TRBJ2-5; tentatively, D is TRBD1 (5 bases). The CDR3 is made up of 15 amino acids. CDR1 and CDR2 from the germline V gene are GTSNPN and SVGIG (reference sequence). V was pared by 0 bases and J by 0 bases, with 11 bases between. The CDR3, as DNA: TGTGCCTGGAGTGTCCCAGGGTCGTACCAAGAGACCCAGTACTTC. It specifies CAWSVPGSYQETQYF.

V gene TRBV7-8 combines with J gene TRBJ1-2; D gene uncertain. Trimming cost V 1 base and J 6 bases, with 18 bases left between them. The CDR3 covers 16 residues. Germline V CDR1 and CDR2: SGHVS, FQNEAQ. The CDR3 protein is CASSLVDIFSFNGYTF. CDR3 nucleotides: TGTGCCAGCAGCTTAGTAGACATATTTTCGTTTAATGGCTACACCTTC.

The gene calls are TRBV10-3 and TRBJ2-7, with TRBD1 matching over 8 bases. Losses at the gene ends were 7 bases for V and 5 bases for J; bases not matched to a gene: 10. Germline V CDR1 and CDR2: ENHRY, SYGVKD. The CDR3 sequence is 14 residues long. CDR3 sequence reads: CAITASQGADEQYF. For the CDR3, the DNA is TGTGCCATCACGGCTTCGCAGGGGGCGGACGAGCAGTACTTC.

The rearrangement links TRBV30 to TRBJ1-1; D ambiguous. Germline CDR1 GTSNPN, CDR2 SVGIG (reference sequence). The CDR3 is 14 amino acids. Deletions cut 6 bases from V and 0 bases from J, with 14 bases between. This chain's CDR3 is CACITGSLNTEAFF. In nucleotides, the CDR3 is TGTGCCTGCATAACGGGGTCCTTGAACACTGAAGCTTTCTTT.

The gene calls are TRBV19 and TRBJ1-4; D unresolved. The germline CDR1 and CDR2 sequences are LNHDA and SQIVND (reference sequence). The CDR3 has 14 amino acids. Trimming removed 3 bases from V and 3 bases from J, with 8 bases in between. The CDR3 coding sequence is TGTGCCAGTAGTATCGGGGTCGCTAATGAAAAACTGTTTTTT. It translates to CASSIGVANEKLFF.

The chain links TRBV19 to TRBJ1-6; 8 nucleotides match TRBD1. Germline assignment: CDR1 LNHDA and CDR2 SQIVND (reference sequence). V was clipped by 2 bases and J by 9 bases; unmatched bases: 3. This CDR3 is 14 amino acids long. The CDR3 spells CASSINRGTSPLHF. The CDR3 nucleotides are TGTGCCAGTAGTATAAACAGGGGGACTTCACCCCTCCACTTT.

The chain has TRBV2 and TRBJ1-1; D gene uncertain. The CDR3 has 15 residues. Germline V gene sequence: CDR1 SNHLY, CDR2 FYNNEI. Trimming took off 5 bases at V and 0 bases at J, with 13 bases between the two ends. The CDR3 sequence: CASSSQATMNTEAFF. DNA of the CDR3: TGTGCCAGCAGTTCTCAGGCGACCATGAACACTGAAGCTTTCTTT. Combining the CDR3 with reference TRBV2 and TRBJ1-1 gives the whole variable domain EPEVTQTPSHQVTQMGQEVILRCVPISNHLYFYWYRQILGQKVEFLVSFYNNEISEKSEIFDDQFSVERPDGSNFTLKIRSTKLEDSAMYFCASSSQATMNTEAFFGQGTRLTVV.

The rearrangement joins TRBV2 to TRBJ1-2; perhaps TRBD1 as D (6 bases). CDR1 SNHLY and CDR2 FYNNEI come from the germline V gene. CDR3 length: 14 amino acids. The V end lost 5 bases, the J end lost 8 bases, and 18 bases lay between the germline ends. The CDR3 sequence: CASSQLPDRIGYTF. In nucleotides, the CDR3 is TGTGCCAGCAGTCAACTACCCGACAGGATCGGCTACACCTTC. The full variable domain, in which reference TRBV2 and TRBJ1-2 provide the parts outside the CDR3, is EPEVTQTPSHQVTQMGQEVILRCVPISNHLYFYWYRQILGQKVEFLVSFYNNEISEKSEIFDDQFSVERPDGSNFTLKIRSTKLEDSAMYFCASSQLPDRIGYTFGSGTRLTVV.

This clone was recorded once. V gene TRBV7-9 combines with J gene TRBJ2-3; D may be TRBD2 (7 bases). This CDR3 contains 16 residues. The V end was cut by 1 base, the J end by 4 bases, with 15 bases between. The germline V gene has CDR1 SEHNR and CDR2 FQNEAQ (reference sequence). The CDR3 here is CASSLGLGGAPDTQYF. The DNA of the CDR3 is TGTGCCAGCAGCTTAGGGTTGGGGGGGGCCCCAGATACGCAGTATTTT.